The present TCR beta chain was sequenced within a study of T cell clonality in common variable immunodeficiency. Method: immunoSEQ multiplex PCR; TCRdb's copy keeps in-frame clones and lacks some. The sample shows some 25,000 clones, none of them appearing just once. This clone has only a few counts. Its antigen remains unknown. The CDR3 extends 3 residues past the end of the read, so its final part is completed from the germline J gene. Trimming stripped 5 bases from V and 7 bases from J, with 14 bases between. CDR3 length: 13 amino acids. Germline-derived CDR1 and CDR2 are SGHVS and FQNEAQ. Whole-study findings and limits: In common variable immunodeficiency, TCR beta chains reportedly carried fewer deletions and N-nucleotide insertions.

Sequences were obtained from peripheral blood mononuclear cells. The J gene is TRBJ1-1, the V gene TRBV7-8; maybe TRBD1 (6 bases). The source is a human donor with common variable immunodeficiency. CDR3 loop: CASSPTGWGEAFF. Incomplete CDR3 DNA: TGTGCCAGCAGCCCAACAGGGTGGGGTGAA.